This T cell receptor (beta chain) was documented in a study of OX40 agonist ivuxolimab in advanced cancers. Study conclusions and caveats: Clonal expansion from baseline to week 6 occurred in both CD4+ and CD8+ T cells.

Germline assignment: CDR1 DFQATT and CDR2 SNEGSKA (reference sequence). Trimming shortened V by 7 bases and J by 6 bases, and 7 bases separated the two germline ends. The CDR3 sequence is 10 residues long. Blood draws occurred at baseline, cycle 4 day 1, and cycle 7 day 1. Sequencing was performed with immunoSEQ multiplex PCR; in TCRdb, only in-frame clones are kept and a portion is missing. This sample has 100,000 to 130,000 clones, with less than 95% found just once. Regarding this clone: Its specificity is unknown.

The source of this sequence is an adult with an advanced solid tumor such as melanoma, head and neck, liver or kidney cancer. V and J are TRBV20-1 and TRBJ1-5; D unclear. Sequenced material: CD4+ or CD8+ T cells sorted from blood, taken in a trial of the OX40 agonist ivuxolimab. For the CDR3, the DNA is TGCAGTGTCGGAGGTCAGCCCCAGCATTTT. Residues: CSVGGQPQHF.